This T cell receptor (beta chain) originates from a study of technical replicates of blood from a handful of donors. Some clones are missing from TCRdb's copy, which holds only in-frame ones; the method was immunoSEQ multiplex PCR. The sample comprises around 95,000 clones, just under 95% of which are singletons, and about 0.22% rests with the top ten. The CDR3 has 12 residues. Germline CDR1 reads MNHNS; CDR2 reads SASEGT. This TCR was recovered from a human donor in good health. This chain links TRBV6-1 with TRBJ2-7; 8 bases agree with TRBD2. Material for sequencing was T cells isolated from PBMCs. Here the CDR3 DNA reads TGTGCTATTAGCGGGAACACCTACGAGCAGTACTTC. This translates into CAISGNTYEQYF.